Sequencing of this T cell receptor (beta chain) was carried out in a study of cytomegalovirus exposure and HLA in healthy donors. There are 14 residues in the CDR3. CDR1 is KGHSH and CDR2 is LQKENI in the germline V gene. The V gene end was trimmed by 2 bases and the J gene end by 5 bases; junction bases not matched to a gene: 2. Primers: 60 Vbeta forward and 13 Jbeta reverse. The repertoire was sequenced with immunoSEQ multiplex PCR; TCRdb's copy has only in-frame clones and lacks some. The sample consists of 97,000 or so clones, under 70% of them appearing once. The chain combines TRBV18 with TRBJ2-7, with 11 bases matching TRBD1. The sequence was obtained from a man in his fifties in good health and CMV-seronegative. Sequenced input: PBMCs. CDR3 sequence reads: CASSPGTGGNEQYF. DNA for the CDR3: TGTGCCAGCTCACCAGGGACAGGGGGAAACGAGCAGTACTTC.